These 22 T cell receptor beta chains originate from one sample sequenced in a study of cytomegalovirus exposure and HLA in healthy donors. 60 Vbeta and 13 Jbeta primers were used in PCR. The method was immunoSEQ multiplex PCR; TCRdb's version includes in-frame clones alone and lacks a portion of them. The sample yields 100,000 to 150,000 clones, 15% to 20% seen once. The sample was PBMCs. Receptors originate from a female donor in good health and CMV-seropositive.

This chain connects TRBV4-2 to TRBJ2-3; D is possibly TRBD1 (7 bases). Trimming removed 1 base from V and 6 bases from J, with 17 bases in between. CDR1 and CDR2 (germline): LGHNA, YNFKEQ. The CDR3 has 16 residues. CDR3 sequence: CASSQAQGGRGDTQYF. The CDR3 nucleotides read TGTGCCAGCAGCCAAGCTCAGGGGGGTAGGGGGGATACGCAGTATTTT.

This clone was recorded once. The rearrangement joins TRBV29-1 to TRBJ1-5; 8 nucleotides align to TRBD1. The CDR3 is 15 residues long. V was clipped by 7 bases and J by 5 bases; unmatched bases: 13. From germline, CDR1 is SQVTM and CDR2 ANQGSEA. The CDR3 nucleotides are TGCAGCGCCGCAGCAGGCCAGGGGGCTGATCAGCCCCAGCATTTT. Translating it yields CSAAAGQGADQPQHF.

This clone was observed a few times. The rearrangement uses TRBV7-9 and TRBJ2-2; 7 bases agree with TRBD1. CDR1 is SEHNR and CDR2 is FQNEAQ in the germline V gene (reference sequence). This CDR3 has 14 residues. V lost 11 bases to trimming and J lost 4 bases; unmatched junction nucleotides: 10. The CDR3, as DNA: TGTGCCGGAAGCCCGGCAGGGGGCACCGGGGAGCTGTTTTTT. Protein: CAGSPAGGTGELFF.

The rearrangement uses TRBV18 and TRBJ1-1; D is ambiguous. The CDR3 contains 16 residues. Germline CDR1 KGHSH, CDR2 LQKENI. Trimming removed 0 bases at V and 6 bases at J, with 17 bases between. CDR3 coding DNA: TGTGCCAGCTCACCACCCGCCCCCCGTGCAAGCGCTGAAGCTTTCTTT. Translation gives CASSPPAPRASAEAFF.

This chain uses TRBV30 with TRBJ2-7; TRBD1 aligns across 7 bases. The CDR3 is 14 residues long. Germline V lookup: CDR1 GTSNPN, CDR2 SVGIG (reference sequence). Germline trimming cut 3 bases from V and 2 bases from J; bases unmatched to any gene: 7. The CDR3 DNA sequence: TGTGCCTGGAGCAAACCGGGACAGCCCTACGAGCAGTACTTC. This translates into CAWSKPGQPYEQYF.

V and J are TRBV7-8 and TRBJ2-1; TRBD1 aligns across 7 bases. CDR3 length equals 13 residues. Unmatched junction bases numbered 6, after V lost 5 bases and J lost 8 bases. The germline V gene has CDR1 SGHVS and CDR2 FQNEAQ. CDR3 sequence: CASSPRQGYEQFF. The CDR3 DNA reads TGTGCCAGCAGCCCGAGACAGGGCTATGAGCAGTTCTTC.

The V gene is TRBV5-1, the J gene TRBJ1-2; 7 nucleotides line up with TRBD1. There are 16 residues in the CDR3. Germline V gene lookup returns CDR1 SGHRS and CDR2 YFSETQ. V shed 4 bases and J 6 bases; nucleotides not matched to a gene: 15. DNA of the CDR3: TGCGCCAGCAGCCCAAGGGGGCAGGGGAGCCTAGATGGCTACACCTTC. Translating it yields CASSPRGQGSLDGYTF.

The chain recombines TRBV10-3 with TRBJ2-5; D gene ambiguous. The V end lost 2 bases, the J end lost 5 bases, and 18 bases lay between the germline ends. Looked up from germline, CDR1 is ENHRY and CDR2 is SYGVKD. The CDR3 is made up of 16 amino acids. The chain's CDR3 is CAISEASERIEETQYF. CDR3 in DNA: TGTGCCATCAGTGAGGCCAGCGAGAGGATAGAGGAGACCCAGTACTTC.

Only a few counts were recorded for this clone. This chain uses TRBV14 with TRBJ2-5, with 8 bases matching TRBD2. CDR1 and CDR2 (germline): SGHDN, FVKESK. The CDR3 totals 16 residues. The ends lost 2 bases at V and 2 bases at J; junction bases unmatched: 7. The CDR3 nucleotides read TGTGCCAGCAGCCAAATTGACGGCGGGAGGCAAGAGACCCAGTACTTC. It specifies CASSQIDGGRQETQYF.

This chain uses TRBV19 with TRBJ2-2; 7 bases agree with TRBD2. The ends lost 8 bases at V and 2 bases at J; junction bases unmatched: 5. The CDR3 runs 14 residues. Germline assignment: CDR1 LNHDA and CDR2 SQIVND (reference sequence). The CDR3 sequence is CASRPAGNTGELFF. The CDR3 bases are TGTGCCAGTCGGCCAGCGGGAAACACCGGGGAGCTGTTTTTT.

This clone was counted between two and nine times. This sequence joins TRBV4-3 and TRBJ2-7, with 9 bases aligning to TRBD1. The CDR3 covers 15 residues. The germline gives CDR1 LGHNA, CDR2 YSLEER. V shed 4 bases, J shed 2 bases, and the junction held 6 bases outside the gene matches. CDR3 protein: CASSRLWDRAYEQYF. The CDR3 DNA follows: TGCGCCAGCAGCCGCTTATGGGACAGGGCCTACGAGCAGTACTTC.

The V and J genes are TRBV4-1 and TRBJ2-4, with 9 bases that match TRBD2. V shed 1 base, J shed 7 bases, and the junction held 11 bases outside the gene matches. This CDR3 has 17 amino acids. The germline V gene has CDR1 MGHRA and CDR2 YSYEKL. The CDR3 DNA reads as TGCGCCAGCAGCCAAGTAGGGGGGCGGCTAGCGGGGAACATTCAGTACTTC. Amino acids: CASSQVGGRLAGNIQYF.

This chain links TRBV5-1 with TRBJ2-7, with a possible D match to TRBD1 (5 bases). Germline V gives CDR1 SGHRS, CDR2 YFSETQ. Trimming stripped 4 bases from V and 2 bases from J, with 7 bases between. This CDR3 region has 12 residues. The CDR3 sequence is CASSRGTYEQYF. As DNA, the CDR3 is TGCGCCAGCAGCAGGGGCACCTACGAGCAGTACTTC.

The rearrangement links TRBV4-2 to TRBJ2-2; no definite D call. With 1 base removed from V and 5 bases from J, the gap between germline ends came to 5 bases. Germline V CDR1 and CDR2: LGHNA, YNFKEQ. This CDR3 is 13 amino acids long. CDR3 DNA sequence: TGTGCCAGCAGCCAAGTCAGGACCGGGGAGCTGTTTTTT. This encodes CASSQVRTGELFF.

This clone turned up a few times. CDR3 region: CASSLDAGVQETQYF. The CDR3 DNA reads as TGCGCCAGCAGCTTGGATGCGGGGGTCCAAGAGACCCAGTACTTC. V gene TRBV5-1 combines with J gene TRBJ2-5, with 7 bases identical to TRBD2. Germline CDR1 and CDR2: SGHRS and YFSETQ. The CDR3 length is 15 residues. With V trimmed by 0 bases and J by 1 base, 3 bases remained unmatched. Using reference TRBV5-1 and TRBJ2-5 for the parts outside the CDR3, the full variable domain is KAGVTQTPRYLIKTRGQQVTLSCSPISGHRSVSWYQQTPGQGLQFLFEYFSETQRNKGNFPGRFSGRQFSNSRSEMNVSTLELGDSALYLCASSLDAGVQETQYFGPGTRLLVL.

This chain joins TRBV9 and TRBJ1-2, with D maybe TRBD1 (6 bases). Trimming took 3 bases from V and 8 from J, leaving 11 bases between them. Germline V CDR1 and CDR2: SGDLS, YYNGEE. The CDR3 is made up of 12 amino acids. The CDR3: CASSGRGGGYTF. The CDR3 DNA reads as TGTGCCAGCAGCGGCAGGGGTGGAGGCTACACCTTC. The full variable domain, rest sourced from reference TRBV9 and TRBJ1-2, is DSGVTQTPKHLITATGQRVTLRCSPRSGDLSVYWYQQSLDQGLQFLIQYYNGEERAKGNILERFSAQQFPDLHSELNLSSLELGDSALYFCASSGRGGGYTFGSGTRLTVV.

V and J are TRBV7-2 and TRBJ2-7; 12 positions match TRBD1. The germline V gene encodes CDR1 SGHTA and CDR2 FQGNSA. This CDR3 comprises 14 residues. Trimming took 5 bases from V and 3 from J; bases not matched to a gene: 2. CDR3 bases: TGTGCCAGCAGCCGGGACAGGGGGCACTACGAGCAGTACTTC. Encoded protein: CASSRDRGHYEQYF.

The chain combines TRBV27 with TRBJ2-1; 11 nucleotides align to TRBD2. CDR1 is MNHEY and CDR2 is SMNVEV in the germline V gene (reference sequence). The CDR3 runs to 21 residues. V lost 1 base and J lost 0; bases outside the gene matches: 14. CDR3 sequence reads: CASSLYRGTSGGWSSYNEQFF. In DNA form, the CDR3 reads TGTGCCAGCAGTTTATATCGTGGTACTAGCGGGGGCTGGAGCTCCTACAATGAGCAGTTCTTC.

This clone was seen more than once but under ten times. V and J are TRBV4-2 and TRBJ1-2; 8 positions agree with TRBD1. Trimming at V came to 4 bases and at J to 7 bases, leaving 8 bases not matched to a gene. This CDR3 is 14 amino acids long. Germline V gives CDR1 LGHNA, CDR2 YNFKEQ. CDR3 sequence (DNA): TGTGCCAGCAGCCGAGGACAGGGTTTATCTGGCTACACCTTC. It encodes CASSRGQGLSGYTF.

The CDR3 region is CASSVAASASGSDEQYF. The CDR3 DNA is TGTGCCAGCAGCGTAGCAGCTTCGGCTAGCGGGAGCGACGAGCAGTACTTC. The chain links TRBV9 to TRBJ2-7; 10 nucleotides line up with TRBD2. This CDR3 region has 17 residues. Losses at the gene ends were 0 bases for V and 5 bases for J; bases not matched to a gene: 11. Germline V CDR1 and CDR2: SGDLS, YYNGEE.

This clone has more than one count but fewer than ten. The chain combines TRBV4-3 with TRBJ2-5; D may be TRBD1 (5 bases). The CDR3 has 13 amino acids. V dropped 5 bases and J dropped 5 bases, with 12 bases sitting between them. The V gene's germline CDR1 is LGHNA and CDR2 YSLEER. CDR3 region: CASSYSGLETQYF. Written as DNA, the CDR3 is TGCGCCAGCAGCTACTCAGGGTTGGAGACCCAGTACTTC.

In regard to this clone: One end of the junction is discordant with germline, which a read error may explain. The CDR3 reads CSVEAGRTWNEQFF. The CDR3 DNA reads as TGCAGCGTAGAAGCGGGAAGAACCTGGAATGAGCAGTTCTTC. This rearrangement joins TRBV29-1 to TRBJ2-1; TRBD2 aligns across 7 bases. Germline V gene sequence: CDR1 SQVTM, CDR2 ANQGSEA. The CDR3 has 14 amino acids.